This TCR beta chain was sequenced for a study of blood T cells in healthy people across ages. CDR3 length equals 14 residues. With 3 bases removed from V and 0 bases from J, the gap between germline ends came to 11 bases. Germline V lookup: CDR1 DFQATT, CDR2 SNEGSKA (reference sequence). Primed by a sample-barcoded 5' primer and a J-beta primer mix, a second PCR proceeded for about 7 to 11 cycles. TCRdb re-called the 5' RACE reads with MiXCR, one entry per CDR3 protein. The top ten clones hold roughly 7.9% of a sample with about 1.5 million distinct CDR3 sequences, 40% to 50% of them seen once. This TCR derives from a woman between 18 and 29 years old in good health. The J gene is TRBJ1-1, the V gene TRBV20-1; D is unresolved. The sample consisted of blood. CDR3 protein: CSASAWEMNTEAFF. The CDR3 nucleotides are TGCAGTGCTAGTGCCTGGGAGATGAACACTGAAGCTTTCTTT.